These 22 T cell receptor beta chains originate from one sample sequenced in a study of OX40 agonist ivuxolimab in advanced cancers. Using immunoSEQ multiplex PCR, the repertoire was profiled, and TCRdb retains in-frame clones only, with some absent. This table holds 39,000 or so clones, more than 85% found once. The starting material was CD4+ or CD8+ T cells sorted from blood, obtained in a trial of the OX40 agonist ivuxolimab. The receptors stem from an adult with an advanced solid tumor such as melanoma, head and neck, liver or kidney cancer.

The chain recombines TRBV5-4 with TRBJ2-7, with D possibly being TRBD2 (6 bases). Germline V gene sequence: CDR1 SGHNT, CDR2 YYREEE (reference sequence). The CDR3 loop spans 13 amino acids. Between the trimmed V and J ends, which lost 2 bases and 3 bases, there was a span of 9 bases. CDR3 sequence (DNA): TGTGCCAGCAGCTTTGGAGGGAACTACGAGCAGTACTTC. This sequence encodes CASSFGGNYEQYF.

This rearrangement joins TRBV7-6 to TRBJ2-7; 9 bases agree with TRBD1. The length of the CDR3 is 15 residues. V lost 4 bases, J lost 1 base, and 5 bases stayed unmatched. Germline V CDR1 and CDR2: SGHVS, FNYEAQ. The CDR3 bases are TGTGCCAGCAGCTCCGGGACAGGGATTTCCTACGAGCAGTACTTC. It specifies CASSSGTGISYEQYF.

This clone was seen only a few times. CDR3 sequence (DNA): TGCGCCAGCAGCCAGGTCGCCGGGACAGGGACAACCTACGAGCAGTACTTC. It yields the protein CASSQVAGTGTTYEQYF. The rearrangement joins TRBV4-1 to TRBJ2-7; TRBD1 matches 9 bases. Germline V gene lookup returns CDR1 MGHRA and CDR2 YSYEKL. This CDR3 comprises 17 residues. Losses at the gene ends were 3 bases for V and 2 bases for J; bases not matched to a gene: 11.

This rearrangement joins TRBV19 to TRBJ2-7; 9 bases map to TRBD1. CDR1 LNHDA and CDR2 SQIVND come from the germline V gene (reference sequence). This CDR3 has 15 amino acids. J was trimmed by 1 base and V by 5 bases; bases with no gene match: 6. The CDR3 nucleotides are TGTGCCAGTAGTGATTCCGGGACAGGGTCCTACGAGCAGTACTTC. Its protein product is CASSDSGTGSYEQYF. Combining the CDR3 with reference TRBV19 and TRBJ2-7 gives the whole variable domain DGGITQSPKYLFRKEGQNVTLSCEQNLNHDAMYWYRQDPGQGLRLIYYSQIVNDFQKGDIAEGYSVSREKKESFPLTVTSAQKNPTAFYLCASSDSGTGSYEQYFGPGTRLTVT.

This clone is a singleton in its sample. The chain employs TRBV7-2 and TRBJ1-1; no clear D. The CDR3 has 14 amino acids. Germline assignment: CDR1 SGHTA and CDR2 FQGNSA. The ends were cut back, 2 bases at V and 6 bases at J, with 13 bases in the middle. In nucleotides, the CDR3 is TGTGCCAGCAGCTTAAGGGCAAACCCTTCTGAAGCTTTCTTT. This sequence encodes CASSLRANPSEAFF.

This chain links TRBV7-9 with TRBJ2-7, with D hard to call. The V end was cut by 1 base, the J end by 4 bases, with 5 bases between. Germline CDR1 is SEHNR and CDR2 is FQNEAQ (reference sequence). The CDR3 is 12 amino acids. The DNA for the CDR3 is TGTGCCAGCAGCTTAGTTGCGTACGAGCAGTACTTC. The encoded protein is CASSLVAYEQYF.

The rearrangement joins TRBV4-1 to TRBJ2-7; 13 positions agree with TRBD2. The CDR3 loop spans 17 amino acids. The V gene's germline CDR1 is MGHRA and CDR2 YSYEKL. V was clipped by 4 bases and J by 2 bases; unmatched bases: 8. The CDR3 nucleotides read TGCGCCAGCAGCCCCTCCAGGGGACTAGCGGGGACCTACGAGCAGTACTTC. Protein: CASSPSRGLAGTYEQYF.

V and J are TRBV7-9 and TRBJ2-7; a possible D gene is TRBD2 (6 bases). The CDR3 sequence is 14 residues long. Germline assignment: CDR1 SEHNR and CDR2 FQNEAQ (reference sequence). V gave up 5 bases and J gave up 5 bases, with 16 bases separating them. The CDR3 protein is CASSPQEGQDEQYF. CDR3 DNA: TGTGCCAGCAGCCCCCAGGAGGGCCAGGACGAGCAGTACTTC. The entire variable domain, with the rest obtained from reference TRBV7-9 and TRBJ2-7, is as follows: DTGVSQNPRHKITKRGQNVTFRCDPISEHNRLYWYRQTLGQGPEFLTYFQNEAQLEKSRLLSDRFSAERPKGSFSTLEIQRTEQGDSAMYLCASSPQEGQDEQYFGPGTRLTVT.

As DNA, the CDR3 is TGTGCCAGCAGCTTTCCAGGGAACACTGAAGCTTTCTTT. This sequence encodes CASSFPGNTEAFF. V is TRBV28 and J is TRBJ1-1; D not certain. CDR1 is MDHEN, CDR2 SYDVKM, per germline. The CDR3 runs to 13 residues. V lost 6 bases and J 1 base, leaving 9 bases between the germline ends.

The chain's CDR3 is CASSVVGSGANVLTF. CDR3 sequence (DNA): TGTGCCAGCAGCGTCGTAGGCTCTGGGGCCAACGTCCTGACTTTC. The V and J genes are TRBV28 and TRBJ2-6; D uncertain. Germline V lookup: CDR1 MDHEN, CDR2 SYDVKM. Trimming removed 6 bases at V and 0 bases at J, with 9 bases between. The CDR3 contains 15 residues. Combining the CDR3 with reference TRBV28 and TRBJ2-6 gives the whole variable domain DVKVTQSSRYLVKRTGEKVFLECVQDMDHENMFWYRQDPGLGLRLIYFSYDVKMKEKGDIPEGYSVSREKKERFSLILESASTNQTSMYLCASSVVGSGANVLTFGAGSRLTVL.

This rearrangement joins TRBV6-5 to TRBJ2-7, with D uncertain. The CDR3 loop spans 13 amino acids. Germline V gives CDR1 MNHEY, CDR2 SVGAGI. V lost 0 bases and J 6 bases, leaving 9 bases between the germline ends. The CDR3 coding sequence is TGTGCCAGCAGTTACTCGAGCATCGGCGAGCAGTACTTC. This gives the protein CASSYSSIGEQYF.

The V gene is TRBV4-3, the J gene TRBJ2-7, with a possible D match to TRBD1 (6 bases). Looked up from germline, CDR1 is LGHNA and CDR2 is YSLEER. The CDR3 is made up of 14 amino acids. V lost 1 base, J lost 2 bases, and 9 bases lay in between. DNA for the CDR3: TGCGCCAGCAGCCAAGCCGAGGGGGCCTACGAGCAGTACTTC. It translates to CASSQAEGAYEQYF.

The rearrangement joins TRBV28 to TRBJ2-7; D gene ambiguous. Between the trimmed V and J ends, which lost 1 base and 3 bases, there was a span of 10 bases. This CDR3 is built from 14 residues. Germline loops: CDR1 MDHEN, CDR2 SYDVKM. CDR3 bases: TGTGCCAGCAGTTTATTAGGTACAAACTACGAGCAGTACTTC. Its translation: CASSLLGTNYEQYF. The full variable domain, completed using reference TRBV28 and TRBJ2-7, is DVKVTQSSRYLVKRTGEKVFLECVQDMDHENMFWYRQDPGLGLRLIYFSYDVKMKEKGDIPEGYSVSREKKERFSLILESASTNQTSMYLCASSLLGTNYEQYFGPGTRLTVT.

The chain couples TRBV7-9 to TRBJ2-1; TRBD2 agrees at 14 bases. The germline V gene encodes CDR1 SEHNR and CDR2 FQNEAQ (reference sequence). The CDR3 has 15 amino acids. J gave up 5 bases and V 5 bases, and 2 bases lay outside the gene matches. Here the CDR3 reads CASSKGLAGDNEQFF. CDR3 nucleotides: TGTGCCAGCAGCAAGGGACTAGCGGGAGACAATGAGCAGTTCTTC.

The chain is built from TRBV11-3 and TRBJ2-1, with 12 bases lining up with TRBD2. V shed 5 bases, J shed 7 bases, and the junction held 6 bases outside the gene matches. Per the germline V gene, CDR1 is SGHNT and CDR2 is YENEEA. The CDR3 length is 15 residues. In nucleotides, the CDR3 is TGTGCCAGCAGCCCGCAACTAGCGGGAGGAAATGAGCAGTTCTTC. Its protein product is CASSPQLAGGNEQFF.

V and J are TRBV4-1 and TRBJ2-3; D unresolved. With 0 bases removed from V and 1 base from J, the gap between germline ends came to 5 bases. CDR3 length equals 14 residues. CDR1 and CDR2 (germline): MGHRA, YSYEKL. In nucleotides, the CDR3 is TGCGCCAGCAGCCAAGAGGTTGGCACAGATACGCAGTATTTT. Amino acid sequence: CASSQEVGTDTQYF.

The CDR3 bases are TGTGCCACCAGCAGGTCCGGGACAGATGCCTACGAGCAGTACTTC. Protein product: CATSRSGTDAYEQYF. The chain recombines TRBV15 with TRBJ2-7; 7 bases map to TRBD1. The germline V gene encodes CDR1 LNHNV and CDR2 YYDKDF (reference sequence). The V gene end was trimmed by 3 bases and the J gene end by 2 bases; junction bases not matched to a gene: 7. The CDR3 extends over 15 amino acids.

This clone appeared a single time. The chain combines TRBV28 with TRBJ1-5; D unclear. The CDR3 consists of 12 residues. CDR1 and CDR2 (germline): MDHEN, SYDVKM. Trimming shortened V by 4 bases and J by 6 bases, and 7 bases separated the two germline ends. The CDR3 loop is CASSSPAQPQHF. The CDR3 bases are TGTGCCAGCAGTTCCCCCGCTCAGCCCCAGCATTTT.

The chain employs TRBV4-3 and TRBJ2-5; no definite D call. V dropped 4 bases and J dropped 5 bases, with 8 bases sitting between them. The CDR3 is 12 residues long. Germline CDR1 and CDR2: LGHNA and YSLEER. CDR3 in amino acids: CASSLDGETQYF. The CDR3, as DNA: TGCGCCAGCAGCCTAGATGGCGAGACCCAGTACTTC.

The chain uses TRBV28 and TRBJ2-7; D may correspond to TRBD1 or TRBD2 (6 bases each). The germline V gene has CDR1 MDHEN and CDR2 SYDVKM. This CDR3 is 14 amino acids long. Trimming removed 2 bases from V and 2 bases from J, with 10 bases in between. DNA of the CDR3: TGTGCCAGCAGTTTAAGGGGGGTCCCCTACGAGCAGTACTTC. Protein sequence: CASSLRGVPYEQYF.

This sequence joins TRBV18 and TRBJ2-5, with 9 bases identical to TRBD1. Germline V gene lookup returns CDR1 KGHSH and CDR2 LQKENI. Losses at the gene ends were 3 bases for V and 4 bases for J; bases not matched to a gene: 0. This CDR3 spans 13 amino acids. In DNA form, the CDR3 reads TGTGCCAGCTCACCGGGACAGGGAGAGACCCAGTACTTC. Its protein product is CASSPGQGETQYF. Variable domain in full (rest from reference TRBV18 and TRBJ2-5): NAGVMQNPRHLVRRRGQEARLRCSPMKGHSHVYWYRQLPEEGLKFMVYLQKENIIDESGMPKERFSAEFPKEGPSILRIQQVVRGDSAAYFCASSPGQGETQYFGPGTRLLVL.

Here the CDR3 DNA reads TGTGCCAGCAGCCAAGAGTCAGCGGGAGGCACCGGGGAGCTGTTTTTT. Amino acid sequence: CASSQESAGGTGELFF. The V and J genes are TRBV4-2 and TRBJ2-2, with 9 bases fitting TRBD2. Germline CDR1 and CDR2: LGHNA and YNFKEQ. This CDR3 has 16 residues. Trimming removed 0 bases from V and 4 bases from J; junction bases left unmatched: 3.